This entry lists 32 T cell receptor beta chains sequenced from one sample in a study of ipilimumab plus nivolumab after autologous stem cell transplantation. Repertoires were generated with immunoSEQ multiplex PCR, while TCRdb's copy carries only in-frame clones and drops some. The data contain around 19,000 clones, roughly four fifths of them singletons. The specimen comprised PBMCs, sampled in a trial of ipilimumab plus nivolumab as post-transplant consolidation. The origin of the receptors is a male donor with diffuse large B-cell lymphoma.

The gene calls are TRBV5-4 and TRBJ1-2; a possible D gene is TRBD1 (5 bases). Germline V gene lookup returns CDR1 SGHNT and CDR2 YYREEE (reference sequence). The CDR3 runs 14 residues. The V and J ends lost 4 bases and 4 bases respectively, with 14 bases between them. For the CDR3, the DNA is TGTGCCAGCAGCCGGGAACCGACAGCCTATGGCTACACCTTC. This encodes CASSREPTAYGYTF.

The rearrangement uses TRBV18 and TRBJ1-4; D is possibly TRBD1 (6 bases). This CDR3 region has 17 residues. In germline, CDR1 is KGHSH, CDR2 LQKENI. V shed 3 bases and J shed 3 bases, with 17 bases lying between them. The CDR3 DNA sequence: TGTGCCAGCTCACCGTTTACAGTGGGGGCTGCTAATGAAAAACTGTTTTTT. This translates into CASSPFTVGAANEKLFF.

This chain's CDR3 is CASSDWDPGNTIYF. Here the CDR3 DNA reads TGCGCCAGCAGTGACTGGGACCCAGGAAACACCATATATTTT. The chain uses TRBV5-1 and TRBJ1-3, with D tentatively TRBD1 (5 bases). Germline values: CDR1 SGHRS, CDR2 YFSETQ. With 5 bases removed from V and 4 bases from J, the gap between germline ends came to 13 bases. The CDR3 runs 14 residues.

Relative to its sample, this clone is large (0.1 to 1%). This chain joins TRBV4-1 and TRBJ2-7, with 7 bases identical to TRBD1. The length of the CDR3 is 15 residues. Trimming at V came to 1 base and at J to 1 base, leaving 4 bases not matched to a gene. The germline V gene has CDR1 MGHRA and CDR2 YSYEKL. The CDR3 is CASSQVQGPSYEQYF. The CDR3, as DNA: TGCGCCAGCAGCCAAGTACAGGGGCCTTCCTACGAGCAGTACTTC.

This rearrangement joins TRBV15 to TRBJ1-3; possible D gene TRBD1, 5 bases. This CDR3 region has 16 residues. Germline CDR1 LNHNV, CDR2 YYDKDF (reference sequence). Trimming pared 5 bases from V and 0 bases from J, leaving 14 bases between. The CDR3 spells CATSGGPADSGNTIYF. The DNA of the CDR3 is TGTGCCACCAGCGGGGGACCGGCGGACTCTGGAAACACCATATATTTT.

V is TRBV11-2 and J is TRBJ2-3, with 9 nucleotides matching TRBD2. Germline CDR1 reads SGHAT; CDR2 reads FQNNGV. The CDR3 is 16 amino acids. V was clipped by 1 base and J by 7 bases; unmatched bases: 9. The CDR3 spells CASSLVGGGASYTQYF. The CDR3 coding sequence is TGTGCCAGCAGCTTAGTCGGCGGGGGGGCTTCGTATACGCAGTATTTT.

V is TRBV7-2 and J is TRBJ1-2, with D perhaps matching TRBD1 (6 bases). V was shortened by 9 bases and J by 3 bases, with 14 bases between the two germline ends. Germline CDR1 reads SGHTA; CDR2 reads FQGNSA. The CDR3 consists of 13 residues. The CDR3 nucleotides are TGTGCCAGAGCTGGCCCAGGGGACTATGGCTACACCTTC. Translation gives CARAGPGDYGYTF.

Notes on this clone: At one boundary the junction diverges from the germline segment, which might be a read error. The gene calls are TRBV6-4 and TRBJ1-5, with a possible D match to TRBD1 (5 bases). Germline CDR1 MRHNA, CDR2 SNTAGT. This CDR3 is 14 amino acids long. CDR3 sequence: CASSYSGGDQPQHF. Written as DNA, the CDR3 is TGTGCCAGCAGTTACTCGGGGGGGGACCAGCCCCAGCATTTT.

The chain uses TRBV4-3 and TRBJ1-6; D remains unclear. The CDR3 consists of 14 residues. The germline gives CDR1 LGHNA, CDR2 YSLEER. V lost 0 bases to trimming and J lost 7 bases, with 7 bases between them. CDR3 in amino acids: CASSQDLDNSPLHF. CDR3 DNA sequence: TGCGCCAGCAGCCAAGATCTGGACAATTCACCCCTCCACTTT.

V gene TRBV23-1 combines with J gene TRBJ1-1; D possibly corresponds to TRBD1 (6 bases). TRBV23-1 is an ORF; its function is uncertain. This CDR3 has 17 residues. The V gene lost 6 bases and the J gene lost 6 bases, with 26 bases spanning the gap. The chain's CDR3 is CASRLDGEKDGGAEAFF. The CDR3 DNA sequence: TGCGCCAGCAGACTGGACGGCGAAAAAGACGGGGGCGCTGAAGCTTTCTTT.

This chain joins TRBV6-5 and TRBJ2-5; tentatively, D is TRBD1 or TRBD2 (5 bases each). The CDR3 is 14 residues long. CDR1 MNHEY and CDR2 SVGAGI come from the germline V gene. V lost 1 base to trimming and J lost 5 bases, with 11 bases between them. The CDR3 loop reads CASSYYSGDETQYF. CDR3 sequence (DNA): TGTGCCAGCAGTTACTATTCCGGGGACGAGACCCAGTACTTC.

The sample holds one count of this clone. The chain combines TRBV5-1 with TRBJ2-1, with TRBD2 matching 12 bases. The CDR3 consists of 16 residues. J gave up 5 bases and V 2 bases, and 5 bases lay outside the gene matches. CDR1 and CDR2 (germline): SGHRS, YFSETQ. The CDR3 DNA reads as TGCGCCAGCAGCTTAGGGACTAGCGGGTTCAACAATGAGCAGTTCTTC. This translates into CASSLGTSGFNNEQFF.

CDR3 in DNA: TGCGCCAGCAGTAGGGGCGGGGGAAGCACAGATACGCAGTATTTT. It codes for CASSRGGGSTDTQYF. The chain uses TRBV5-1 and TRBJ2-3; 7 nucleotides match TRBD2. The germline gives CDR1 SGHRS, CDR2 YFSETQ. This CDR3 has 15 amino acids. J gave up 0 bases and V 5 bases, and 6 bases lay outside the gene matches.

This rearrangement joins TRBV5-4 to TRBJ2-7, with D perhaps TRBD1 or TRBD2 (6 bases each). CDR1 and CDR2 from the germline V gene are SGHNT and YYREEE (reference sequence). This CDR3 comprises 15 residues. Between the trimmed V and J ends, which lost 0 bases and 5 bases, there was a span of 15 bases. CDR3 DNA: TGTGCCAGCAGCTTGGTGCCCGGGGGCCTCCACGAGCAGTACTTC. This codes for CASSLVPGGLHEQYF.

CDR3 region: CASSLRDPGGSYNEQFF. The CDR3, as DNA: TGTGCCAGCAGCTTAAGGGACCCCGGGGGCTCCTACAATGAGCAGTTCTTC. The V gene is TRBV7-8, the J gene TRBJ2-1, with D possibly being TRBD2 (6 bases). The CDR3 loop spans 17 amino acids. V lost 2 bases, J lost 0 bases, and 14 bases lay in between. Germline assignment: CDR1 SGHVS and CDR2 FQNEAQ.

The gene calls are TRBV9 and TRBJ1-1; D might be TRBD1 (5 bases). The CDR3 spans 17 residues. From germline, CDR1 is SGDLS and CDR2 YYNGEE. With 0 bases removed from V and 1 base from J, the gap between germline ends came to 16 bases. This CDR3 is CASSVEKGREWNTEAFF. CDR3 bases: TGTGCCAGCAGCGTAGAAAAGGGGAGGGAGTGGAACACTGAAGCTTTCTTT.

This chain joins TRBV6-5 and TRBJ1-2; the match to TRBD1 covers 10 bases. Germline CDR1 and CDR2: MNHEY and SVGAGI. J gave up 3 bases and V 6 bases, and 7 bases lay outside the gene matches. The CDR3 covers 15 residues. The CDR3 DNA sequence: TGTGCCAGCAGGAAGGGGACAGGGGTTGACTATGGCTACACCTTC. Protein sequence: CASRKGTGVDYGYTF.

This rearrangement joins TRBV7-9 to TRBJ1-6; 7 bases match TRBD1. From germline, CDR1 is SEHNR and CDR2 FQNEAQ (reference sequence). The CDR3 loop spans 19 amino acids. V was pared by 0 bases and J by 6 bases, with 14 bases of the junction left unmatched. This chain's CDR3 is CASSLARQGGLFGNSPLHF. As DNA, the CDR3 is TGTGCCAGCAGCTTAGCTCGGCAGGGGGGCCTATTCGGTAATTCACCCCTCCACTTT.

Here the CDR3 reads CASSLEGYNEQFF. The DNA for the CDR3 is TGTGCCAGCAGCTTAGAAGGGTACAATGAGCAGTTCTTC. The chain couples TRBV11-2 to TRBJ2-1; D is undetermined. Trimming stripped 0 bases from V and 4 bases from J, with 4 bases between. The CDR3 runs 13 residues. CDR1 SGHAT and CDR2 FQNNGV come from the germline V gene.

This chain joins TRBV5-1 and TRBJ2-7; no clear D. Trimming pared 0 bases from V and 3 bases from J, leaving 16 bases between. Germline V gives CDR1 SGHRS, CDR2 YFSETQ. The CDR3 spans 16 residues. The DNA of the CDR3 is TGCGCCAGCAGCTTGGGACCCTACTCTTATGACTACGAGCAGTACTTC. It codes for CASSLGPYSYDYEQYF.

The CDR3 reads CASSLDIVGGVGIGELFF. The CDR3 region has the DNA TGTGCCAGCAGCTTAGATATTGTAGGGGGCGTCGGGATCGGGGAGCTGTTTTTT. This rearrangement joins TRBV11-3 to TRBJ2-2; 7 bases agree with TRBD1. Germline lookup yields CDR1 SGHNT and CDR2 YENEEA. The V and J ends lost 0 bases and 7 bases, in that order; junction bases with no gene match: 14. This CDR3 spans 18 amino acids.

CDR3 sequence: CASSPGQGGTNEKLFF. CDR3 sequence (DNA): TGTGCCAGCTCACCGGGACAGGGAGGCACTAATGAAAAACTGTTTTTT. The chain has TRBV18 and TRBJ1-4; 9 nucleotides line up with TRBD1. CDR1 is KGHSH and CDR2 is LQKENI in the germline V gene. This CDR3 is 16 amino acids long. J was trimmed by 2 bases and V by 3 bases; bases with no gene match: 4.

This clone has just one count. The chain combines TRBV5-4 with TRBJ1-5; the D gene is possibly TRBD1 (5 bases). The V end lost 10 bases, the J end lost 0 bases, and 14 bases lay between the germline ends. CDR3 length equals 14 residues. From germline, CDR1 is SGHNT and CDR2 YYREEE (reference sequence). CDR3 nucleotides: TGTGCCGTCCGGGGGGGAGTTAGCAATCAGCCCCAGCATTTT. Protein product: CAVRGGVSNQPQHF.

The genes are TRBV7-2 and TRBJ2-7; perhaps D is TRBD1 or TRBD2 (6 bases each). V lost 2 bases to trimming and J lost 2 bases, with 10 bases between them. This CDR3 is built from 14 residues. CDR1 and CDR2 (germline): SGHTA, FQGNSA. CDR3 protein: CASSLRRGAYEQYF. The CDR3 DNA is TGTGCCAGCAGCTTACGGAGGGGGGCCTACGAGCAGTACTTC. Full variable domain (missing parts from reference TRBV7-2 and TRBJ2-7): GAGVSQSPSNKVTEKGKDVELRCDPISGHTALYWYRQSLGQGLEFLIYFQGNSAPDKSGLPSDRFSAERTGGSVSTLTIQRTQQEDSAVYLCASSLRRGAYEQYFGPGTRLTVT.

The chain uses TRBV9 and TRBJ2-2; no reliable D call. Germline V lookup: CDR1 SGDLS, CDR2 YYNGEE. The CDR3 length is 13 residues. Trimming left V 3 bases short and J 6 bases short, with 9 bases between. CDR3 loop: CASSGYAAGELFF. In nucleotides, the CDR3 is TGTGCCAGCAGCGGGTATGCAGCCGGGGAGCTGTTTTTT.

The rearrangement joins TRBV7-9 to TRBJ2-3, with 9 bases aligning to TRBD2. Trimming cost V 6 bases and J 2 bases; bases outside gene matches: 12. Germline CDR1 is SEHNR and CDR2 is FQNEAQ (reference sequence). The CDR3 is 17 residues long. Here the CDR3 DNA reads TGTGCCAGCAGGCCACCCATAGCGGGGGAGACCACAGATACGCAGTATTTT. Protein sequence: CASRPPIAGETTDTQYF.

The chain carries TRBV2 and TRBJ2-7; unclear D gene. The CDR3 covers 11 residues. Trimming took off 3 bases at V and 7 bases at J, with 7 bases between the two ends. The germline V gene encodes CDR1 SNHLY and CDR2 FYNNEI. The CDR3 protein is CASSDRVEQYF. DNA of the CDR3: TGTGCCAGCAGTGATCGCGTAGAGCAGTACTTC.

This clone was seen only once. This sequence joins TRBV7-6 and TRBJ1-1; 7 nucleotides match TRBD1. The trim removed 7 bases at V and 4 bases at J, leaving 9 bases unmatched. The CDR3 is 14 residues long. CDR1 SGHVS and CDR2 FNYEAQ come from the germline V gene. For the CDR3, the DNA is TGTGCCAGCACAACGGAGGGGGCTAGCACTGAAGCTTTCTTT. Translation: CASTTEGASTEAFF.

The chain recombines TRBV19 with TRBJ1-3, with D possibly being TRBD1 (5 bases). Trimming cost V 8 bases and J 5 bases, with 19 bases left between them. The V gene's germline CDR1 is LNHDA and CDR2 SQIVND (reference sequence). The length of the CDR3 is 15 residues. The CDR3 coding sequence is TGTGCCAGTTACCCGGGACTCGGTTTTAGAAACACCATATATTTT. This sequence encodes CASYPGLGFRNTIYF. Filled out from reference TRBV19 and TRBJ1-3, the complete variable domain reads DGGITQSPKYLFRKEGQNVTLSCEQNLNHDAMYWYRQDPGQGLRLIYYSQIVNDFQKGDIAEGYSVSREKKESFPLTVTSAQKNPTAFYLCASYPGLGFRNTIYFGEGSWLTVV.

This rearrangement joins TRBV10-2 to TRBJ1-1; 7 bases line up with TRBD1. The CDR3 is 14 residues long. The trim removed 3 bases at V and 5 bases at J, leaving 6 bases unmatched. Germline-derived CDR1 and CDR2 are WSHSY and SAAADI. CDR3 DNA: TGCGCCAGCAGTGATACGGGCAGGGGGACTGAAGCTTTCTTT. It codes for CASSDTGRGTEAFF.

V and J are TRBV19 and TRBJ1-3; D gene uncertain. Deletions cut 3 bases from V and 2 bases from J, with 8 bases between. The germline V gene has CDR1 LNHDA and CDR2 SQIVND (reference sequence). The length of the CDR3 is 14 residues. This CDR3 is CASSMGSPGNTIYF. Written as DNA, the CDR3 is TGTGCCAGTAGTATGGGTAGTCCTGGAAACACCATATATTTT.

J is TRBJ1-2 and V is TRBV7-9; D ambiguous. The CDR3 is 15 residues long. V lost 1 base and J 2 bases, leaving 11 bases between the germline ends. CDR1 SEHNR and CDR2 FQNEAQ come from the germline V gene (reference sequence). The CDR3 nucleotides are TGTGCCAGCAGCTTAGTTTCAGGCCTCAACTATGGCTACACCTTC. It encodes CASSLVSGLNYGYTF.